Sequencing of this T cell receptor beta chain was carried out in a study of blood T cell repertoires in COVID-19. For the study at large: The origin of the acute and convalescent COVID-19 samples was the United States, Italy and Spain.

This CDR3 contains 15 residues. The germline CDR1 and CDR2 sequences are MNHNS and SASEGT. Deletions cut 3 bases from V and 1 base from J, with 12 bases between. As processed by the authors: Amplifying reference gene primers gave estimates of nucleated cell counts. The table came from immunoSEQ multiplex PCR; TCRdb's copy has only in-frame clones and leaves some out. From that table come the V and J calls and clone size; the DNA was used to work out D and trimming. The sample shows some 260,000 clones, about 88% of them seen only once. The sample taken for sequencing was PBMCs or T cells enriched from blood (not recorded which). This receptor was obtained from a man younger than 40 with acute COVID-19. The chain combines TRBV6-1 with TRBJ1-1; D gene uncertain. CDR3 DNA: TGTGCCAGCAGTGACCCCGGGAACCCGAACACTGAAGCTTTCTTT. Protein product: CASSDPGNPNTEAFF.